The 21 T cell receptor beta chains in this list originate from one sample, sequenced in a study of vaccination effects on CD4 cells after COVID-19. Their cognate antigens are unknown. The data were produced by immunoSEQ multiplex PCR, yet TCRdb's version contains in-frame clones alone and is incomplete. The sample shows approximately 74,000 clones, roughly four fifths of them seen only once. Between days 9 and 11 of culture, CD4+ T cells were separated out. All study participants received two doses of BNT162b2 or mRNA-1273 vaccine. Here the sequenced sample was CD4+ T cells from PBMCs cultured without peptide, taken after COVID-19 vaccination. The receptor set was obtained from a human donor who received a COVID-19 vaccine.

This chain links TRBV5-4 with TRBJ1-1; D is perhaps TRBD1 (5 bases). Per germline, CDR1 SGHNT and CDR2 YYREEE (reference sequence). This CDR3 contains 13 residues. Trimming removed 4 bases from V and 7 bases from J, with 14 bases in between. CDR3 region: CASSPRGGVEAFF. As DNA, the CDR3 is TGTGCCAGCAGCCCCCGGGGAGGGGTTGAAGCTTTCTTT. Combining the CDR3 with reference TRBV5-4 and TRBJ1-1 gives the whole variable domain ETGVTQSPTHLIKTRGQQVTLRCSSQSGHNTVSWYQQALGQGPQFIFQYYREEENGRGNFPPRFSGLQFPNYSSELNVNALELDDSALYLCASSPRGGVEAFFGQGTRLTVV.

The rearrangement joins TRBV10-1 to TRBJ2-5; D gene uncertain. Germline V gives CDR1 WNHNN, CDR2 SYGVQD (reference sequence). Trimming pared 3 bases from V and 3 bases from J, leaving 8 bases between. The CDR3 spans 13 residues. The CDR3 spells CASSDRWEETQYF. The CDR3 DNA sequence: TGCGCCAGCAGTGATAGGTGGGAAGAGACCCAGTACTTC.

This chain links TRBV28 with TRBJ2-7, with TRBD2 matching 8 bases. The CDR3 sequence is 14 residues long. Germline V gene lookup returns CDR1 MDHEN and CDR2 SYDVKM. Trimming took 5 bases from V and 7 from J; bases not matched to a gene: 10. The CDR3 coding sequence is TGTGCCAGCAGTCCCGGAGCGGGGGCCTTGGAGCAGTACGTC. It is translated as CASSPGAGALEQYV.

The chain uses TRBV5-1 and TRBJ2-5, with 7 bases that match TRBD1. The CDR3 has 15 amino acids. Germline V gives CDR1 SGHRS, CDR2 YFSETQ. V lost 2 bases, J lost 5 bases, and 9 bases stayed unmatched. CDR3 coding DNA: TGCGCCAGCAGCTTCGGGACAGCGTTAGGGGAGACCCAGTACTTC. This sequence encodes CASSFGTALGETQYF.

This clone was seen only a few times. J is TRBJ2-3 and V is TRBV9, with 10 bases aligning to TRBD2. This CDR3 is built from 15 residues. Germline CDR1 SGDLS, CDR2 YYNGEE. With V trimmed by 4 bases and J by 4 bases, 6 bases remained unmatched. CDR3 DNA sequence: TGTGCCAGCAGCATCCGACTAGCGGGTGCAGATACGCAGTATTTT. This sequence encodes CASSIRLAGADTQYF.

The chain uses TRBV6-1 and TRBJ2-7, with D unresolved. This CDR3 spans 15 amino acids. V was clipped by 3 bases and J by 0 bases, with 12 bases between them. Germline-derived CDR1 and CDR2 are MNHNS and SASEGT. DNA for the CDR3: TGTGCCAGCAGTGATTCGGCCCGTGGCTCCTACGAGCAGTACGTC. Protein sequence: CASSDSARGSYEQYV.

The chain is built from TRBV11-1 and TRBJ2-7; D might be TRBD1 (5 bases). The length of the CDR3 is 13 residues. V was clipped by 5 bases and J by 4 bases, with 12 bases between them. Per germline, CDR1 SGHAT and CDR2 FQDESV (reference sequence). CDR3 amino acids: CASSKGPGYEQYV. The CDR3 DNA reads as TGTGCCAGCAGCAAGGGGCCAGGATACGAGCAGTACGTC.

The CDR3 is CASTLGVGGNTIYF. The CDR3 DNA is TGTGCCAGCACCCTGGGAGTAGGTGGAAACACCATATATTTT. The rearrangement links TRBV9 to TRBJ1-3, with D unresolved. Trimming pared 6 bases from V and 3 bases from J, leaving 13 bases between. Germline CDR1 is SGDLS and CDR2 is YYNGEE. The CDR3 runs to 14 residues.

V and J are TRBV30 and TRBJ1-1; D remains ambiguous. Trimming took off 3 bases at V and 6 bases at J, with 14 bases between the two ends. CDR1 GTSNPN and CDR2 SVGIG come from the germline V gene (reference sequence). The CDR3 totals 13 residues. The CDR3, as DNA: TGTGCCTGGAGGCGCTTTGCCGGCTCTGAAGCTTTCTTT. This sequence encodes CAWRRFAGSEAFF.

The J gene is TRBJ1-1, the V gene TRBV18; no clear D. This CDR3 region has 14 residues. V dropped 2 bases and J dropped 7 bases, with 14 bases sitting between them. Germline assignment: CDR1 KGHSH and CDR2 LQKENI. The CDR3 loop reads CASSPGVGSGEAFF. CDR3 DNA sequence: TGTGCCAGCTCACCAGGAGTAGGGTCGGGTGAAGCTTTCTTT.

V is TRBV28 and J is TRBJ1-1; the D gene is possibly TRBD1 (6 bases). With 3 bases removed from V and 8 bases from J, the gap between germline ends came to 16 bases. The CDR3 sequence is 14 residues long. Germline CDR1 MDHEN, CDR2 SYDVKM. CDR3 sequence (DNA): TGTGCCAGCAGTTTGGGGGCCCCCTCCCCGGAAGCTTTCTTT. This encodes CASSLGAPSPEAFF.

This rearrangement joins TRBV29-1 to TRBJ1-1; no reliable D call. Trimming cost V 4 bases and J 4 bases, with 13 bases left between them. This CDR3 spans 13 amino acids. Looked up from germline, CDR1 is SQVTM and CDR2 is ANQGSEA. This CDR3 is CSVVREDRTEAFF. The CDR3 DNA reads TGCAGCGTTGTCCGGGAGGATCGCACTGAAGCTTTCTTT.

The rearrangement joins TRBV6-5 to TRBJ1-2; maybe TRBD1 (6 bases). The CDR3 loop spans 13 amino acids. Germline CDR1 reads MNHEY; CDR2 reads SVGAGI. Trimming took 2 bases from V and 5 from J, leaving 9 bases between them. The CDR3: CASSYPGQYGYTF. CDR3 nucleotides: TGTGCCAGCAGTTACCCAGGACAGTATGGCTACACCTTC.

The chain joins TRBV7-3 to TRBJ2-2, with 8 positions matching TRBD1. The CDR3 loop spans 14 amino acids. Looked up from germline, CDR1 is SGHTA and CDR2 is FQGTGA. V lost 3 bases and J lost 4; bases outside the gene matches: 1. Here the CDR3 DNA reads TGTGCCAGCAGCTTGGGACAGGTCACCGGGGAGCTGTTTTTT. Residues: CASSLGQVTGELFF.

The chain links TRBV19 to TRBJ1-4, with no clear D. This CDR3 is 11 amino acids long. Germline V gene sequence: CDR1 LNHDA, CDR2 SQIVND (reference sequence). V shed 7 bases and J shed 6 bases, with 6 bases lying between them. CDR3 in DNA: TGTGCCAGTATGATTGATGAAAAACTGTTTTTT. Translation gives CASMIDEKLFF.

The rearrangement joins TRBV6-5 to TRBJ2-7; D not certain. In germline, CDR1 is MNHEY, CDR2 SVGAGI. The CDR3 contains 14 residues. The germline V and J ends were trimmed by 5 bases and 7 bases, with 18 bases remaining between them. CDR3 in DNA: TGTGCCAGCAGTACAGATTGTCTCCCCGAGGAGCAGTACGTC. The encoded protein is CASSTDCLPEEQYV.

This sequence joins TRBV2 and TRBJ2-1; D remains ambiguous. The germline V gene has CDR1 SNHLY and CDR2 FYNNEI. The CDR3 is 14 amino acids. V lost 2 bases, J lost 2 bases, and 7 bases lay in between. The CDR3 DNA is TGTGCCAGCAGTGAACCCCTAGCCTACAATGAGCAGTTCTTC. The encoded protein is CASSEPLAYNEQFF.

This clone was seen just once. V usage is TRBV5-1 and J usage is TRBJ1-2; a possible D gene is TRBD1 (6 bases). V lost 4 bases and J 0 bases, leaving 13 bases between the germline ends. CDR3 length: 15 amino acids. The V gene's germline CDR1 is SGHRS and CDR2 YFSETQ. The CDR3 reads CASSTGTNANYGYTF. The CDR3 region has the DNA TGCGCCAGCAGCACAGGGACAAATGCTAACTATGGCTACACCTTC.

V usage is TRBV18 and J usage is TRBJ1-4; possible D gene TRBD1, 6 bases. The V end lost 3 bases, the J end lost 0 bases, and 17 bases lay between the germline ends. This CDR3 has 18 residues. Germline CDR1 is KGHSH and CDR2 is LQKENI. In nucleotides, the CDR3 is TGTGCCAGCTCACCGGATCCGGGACAAACTGCAACTAATGAAAAACTGTTTTTT. Protein sequence: CASSPDPGQTATNEKLFF.

This clone was found a few times. The chain carries TRBV18 and TRBJ2-3, with unresolved D. Germline V CDR1 and CDR2: KGHSH, LQKENI. V lost 3 bases, J lost 7 bases, and 11 bases lay in between. The CDR3 totals 13 residues. The DNA for the CDR3 is TGTGCCAGCTCACCGTACAATGGGCATACGCAGTATTTT. It is translated as CASSPYNGHTQYF.

The chain combines TRBV30 with TRBJ1-2; TRBD1 might be the D (5 bases). Trimming removed 5 bases from V and 4 bases from J, with 14 bases in between. The CDR3 is 13 amino acids. CDR1 is GTSNPN, CDR2 SVGIG, per germline (reference sequence). The DNA for the CDR3 is TGTGCCTGGGTCCATGGGGCTAGCTATGGCTACACCTTC. Protein sequence: CAWVHGASYGYTF.